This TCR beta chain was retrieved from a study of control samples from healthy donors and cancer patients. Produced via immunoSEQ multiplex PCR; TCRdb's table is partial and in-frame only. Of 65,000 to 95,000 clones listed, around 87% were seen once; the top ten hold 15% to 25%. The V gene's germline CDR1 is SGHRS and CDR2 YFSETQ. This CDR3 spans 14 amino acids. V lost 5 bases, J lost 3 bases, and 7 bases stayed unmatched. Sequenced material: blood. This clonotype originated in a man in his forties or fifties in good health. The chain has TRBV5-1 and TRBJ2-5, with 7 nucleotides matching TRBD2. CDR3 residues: CASSLSGFEETQYF. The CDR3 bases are TGCGCCAGCAGTCTTAGCGGGTTCGAAGAGACCCAGTACTTC.